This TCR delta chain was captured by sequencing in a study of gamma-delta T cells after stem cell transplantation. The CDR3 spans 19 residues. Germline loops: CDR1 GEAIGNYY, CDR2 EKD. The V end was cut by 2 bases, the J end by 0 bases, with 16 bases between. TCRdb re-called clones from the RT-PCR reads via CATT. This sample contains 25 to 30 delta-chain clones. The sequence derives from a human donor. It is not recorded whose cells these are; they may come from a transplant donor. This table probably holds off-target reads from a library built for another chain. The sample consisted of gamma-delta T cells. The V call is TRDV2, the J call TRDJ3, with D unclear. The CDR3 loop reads CACDRIVEGSSWDTRQMFF. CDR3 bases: TGTGCCTGTGACAGGATTGTGGAAGGAAGCTCCTGGGACACCCGACAGATGTTTTTC.